This T cell receptor beta chain was obtained from a study of regulatory T cells in long-lasting Graves disease. TCR beta libraries were built with iRepertoire HTBI primers and Arm-PCR of CDR3 regions. Each CDR3 protein gets one entry after TCRdb re-called the multiplex PCR reads with MiXCR. Among about 530,000 distinct CDR3 sequences listed, around 15% were seen once. Concerning this clonotype itself: Antigen: not known. A much larger clone differs from this one at a single base, so this may be a read error.

The time point denotes: newly diagnosed GD, antithyroid drugs for less than 3 months. Generation of the TCR library employed RNA extracted from PBMCs. Overall study findings and caveats: Gene preferences differed: TRBV28, TRBJ1-2, TRBJ2-5 in persistent cases.

There are 15 residues in the CDR3. Germline V CDR1 and CDR2: MNHGY, SVAAGI. This sample was shared with a second study, whose subject was T cells in Graves' hyperthyroidism and ophthalmopathy.

This receptor was identified in a woman aged 35 to 60 with Graves disease. The starting material was peripheral blood mononuclear cells (PBMCs), obtained at new diagnosis, from a patient treated with antithyroid drugs. The V call is TRBV6-9, the J call TRBJ2-1; 8 bases line up with TRBD2. The CDR3 nucleotides are TGTGTCAGCAGTTACCGTGGCGGGGGGTACAATGAGCAGTTCTTC. Translation: CVSSYRGGGYNEQFF.